These T cell receptor beta chains were read from a single sample in a study of T-cell memory formation after mild COVID-19. TCRdb recomputed calls from the 5' RACE reads with MiXCR, one row per CDR3 protein. The table has under 700,000 distinct CDR3 sequences, just over 20% seen once; the top ten hold 9.5% to 15%. The sequencing input was PBMCs or a T cell subset sorted from them (not recorded which). The receptors were sampled from an adult woman who had mild COVID-19 (a few samples of this study predate the infection). Cell type and time point are not known. The CDR3 runs from the conserved cysteine through the conserved F or W. Fields, in order: D gene, V gene, clone size, J gene, CDR3 DNA, CDR3 protein. A D gene is named only where the DNA matches it firmly. A clone size is listed for some rows: how often the clone was seen (once, few, many), or a class if it is expanded.

>-|TRBV10-3|-|TRBJ2-7
TGTGCCATCAGTTCATATACGGGACGGTCGAACGAGCAGTACTTC
CAISSYTGRSNEQYF
>TRBD2|TRBV11-3|few|TRBJ2-7
TGTGCCAGCAGCAGAACCCGACTCTGGCTAGCGGTTTACGACGAGCAGTACTTC
CASSRTRLWLAVYDEQYF
>-|TRBV7-8|few|TRBJ2-7
TGTGCCAGCAGCTTAGTAGGGGGGGCCTTCTCCTACGAGCAGTACTTC
CASSLVGGAFSYEQYF
>TRBD1|TRBV27|-|TRBJ2-4
TGTGCCAGCAGCTCCGGGACAGAAATGAACATTCAGTACTTC
CASSSGTEMNIQYF
>TRBD1|TRBV7-6|few|TRBJ2-1
TGTGCCAGCAGCCCTCAGACAGGGGACAATGAGCAGTTCTTC
CASSPQTGDNEQFF
>TRBD1|TRBV6-5|-|TRBJ1-1
TGTGCCAGCACCTACGCAGGGGGCGCGTTAACTGAAGCTTTCTTT
CASTYAGGALTEAFF
>TRBD1|TRBV20-1|few|TRBJ2-2
TGCAGTGCTAGCAGCCGGGACAGGGTATGGGGAGGGGAGCTGTTTTTT
CSASSRDRVWGGELFF
>-|TRBV12-3/TRBV12-4|-|TRBJ2-1
TGTGCCAGCACCGGGACTGCCAATGAGCAGTTCTTC
CASTGTANEQFF
>-|TRBV7-3|few|TRBJ2-1
TGTGCCAGCAGCTATGGTGATTCTGGCTATGAGCAGTTCTTC
CASSYGDSGYEQFF
>-|TRBV6-2/TRBV6-3|-|TRBJ2-7
TGTGCCAGCGGCCCCCTGGTCTACGAGCAGTACTTC
CASGPLVYEQYF
>-|TRBV9|-|TRBJ2-5
TGTGCCAGCAGCGTAGGTGGGCAAACCCAAGAGACCCAGTACTTC
CASSVGGQTQETQYF
>TRBD2|TRBV7-2|-|TRBJ2-5
TGTGCCAGCAGCTTAGCGATAGCGGGAGAGACCCAGTACTTC
CASSLAIAGETQYF
>-|TRBV12-3/TRBV12-4|few|TRBJ1-4
TGTGCCAGCAGTTCAGGGGCGCGGCCCGAAAAACTGTTTTTT
CASSSGARPEKLFF
>-|TRBV4-2|few|TRBJ2-2
TGTGCCAGCAGCCAAGAGGGCCGGCACACCGGGGAGCTGTTTTTT
CASSQEGRHTGELFF
>-|TRBV7-9|-|TRBJ2-2
TGTGCCAGCAGCTCTGGAAGAACCGGGGAGCTGTTTTTT
CASSSGRTGELFF
>-|TRBV7-2|-|TRBJ2-1
TGTGCCAGCAGCTTGAAGGGGACCGGCGAGCAGTTCTTC
CASSLKGTGEQFF
>-|TRBV20-1|-|TRBJ1-5
TGCAGTGCTAGAAAAGGGGAACAGCCCCAGCATTTT
CSARKGEQPQHF
>TRBD2|TRBV3-1|-|TRBJ2-7
TGTGCCAGCAGCCAAGCCCTAGCGGGCTCCTACGAGCAGTACTTC
CASSQALAGSYEQYF